A single sample is the source of the 20 T cell receptor beta chains below, sequenced in a study of response to subunit inactivated influenza vaccine. One entry per CDR3 protein results from TCRdb running MiXCR on the RT-PCR reads. The data contain more than 550,000 distinct CDR3 sequences, about 10% of them singletons. The same specimen was also included in a second study, on T cells expressing NK-cell markers. That paper states: Libraries used 5'RACE template switching adding universal primer site and UMIs.

The starting material was PBMCs from blood, obtained on the day of vaccination. Receptors originate from a man over 45 who received an inactivated influenza vaccine.

This chain joins TRBV7-2 and TRBJ1-1; weak D call: TRBD1 (6 bases). The V gene's germline CDR1 is SGHTA and CDR2 FQGNSA. V gave up 1 base and J gave up 3 bases, with 9 bases separating them. The CDR3 contains 14 residues. The CDR3 sequence: CASSLVAGDTEAFF. The CDR3, as DNA: TGTGCCAGCAGCTTAGTCGCAGGGGACACTGAAGCTTTCTTT.

The rearrangement uses TRBV10-3 and TRBJ2-7, with D maybe TRBD1 (6 bases). Germline CDR1 reads ENHRY; CDR2 reads SYGVKD. V was pared by 2 bases and J by 2 bases, with 13 bases between. The CDR3 consists of 15 residues. CDR3 in amino acids: CAISESRDIAYEQYF. In DNA form, the CDR3 reads TGTGCCATCAGTGAGAGTAGGGACATAGCCTACGAGCAGTACTTC.

The gene calls are TRBV12-3 or TRBV12-4 and TRBJ1-1, with 7 bases lining up with TRBD1. The J segment lost 1 base and the V segment lost 6 bases, leaving 5 bases of the junction unmatched. The CDR3 is 14 amino acids. CDR3: CASSKQGTNTEAFF. The CDR3, as DNA: TGTGCCAGCAGCAAACAGGGGACGAACACTGAAGCTTTCTTT.

This clonotype was seen ten or more times. J is TRBJ2-1 and V is TRBV5-1; 7 bases line up with TRBD2. This CDR3 is built from 17 residues. Trimming cost V 0 bases and J 2 bases; bases outside gene matches: 8. The germline CDR1 and CDR2 sequences are SGHRS and YFSETQ. Here the CDR3 DNA reads TGCGCCAGCAGCTTGGGGCGGCGGGGGAGCGCCTACAATGAGCAGTTCTTC. This codes for CASSLGRRGSAYNEQFF. Combining the CDR3 with reference TRBV5-1 and TRBJ2-1 gives the whole variable domain KAGVTQTPRYLIKTRGQQVTLSCSPISGHRSVSWYQQTPGQGLQFLFEYFSETQRNKGNFPGRFSGRQFSNSRSEMNVSTLELGDSALYLCASSLGRRGSAYNEQFFGPGTRLTVL.

The genes are TRBV24-1 and TRBJ2-2; TRBD1 matches at 7 bases. With V trimmed by 9 bases and J by 1 base, 7 bases remained unmatched. This CDR3 has 15 amino acids. The germline gives CDR1 KGHDR, CDR2 SFDVKD. The CDR3 DNA sequence: TGTGCCACCGCACGGGGACAGAGGAACACCGGGGAGCTGTTTTTT. Its protein product is CATARGQRNTGELFF.

The chain couples TRBV20-1 to TRBJ2-7; 7 bases match TRBD1. Trimming took 1 base from V and 3 from J; bases not matched to a gene: 9. In germline, CDR1 is DFQATT, CDR2 SNEGSKA (reference sequence). CDR3 length: 15 residues. The DNA of the CDR3 is TGCAGTGCTAGAGGCCCGACAGGGTTCGACTACGAGCAGTACTTC. This encodes CSARGPTGFDYEQYF.

This clonotype was observed a handful of times. The V gene is TRBV5-5, the J gene TRBJ1-5; D ambiguous. The CDR3 loop spans 15 amino acids. V lost 0 bases to trimming and J lost 7 bases, with 14 bases between them. Germline loops: CDR1 SGHKS, CDR2 YYEKEE (reference sequence). The CDR3 sequence is CASSLALIVGQPQHF. The CDR3 DNA is TGTGCCAGCAGCTTGGCCTTAATTGTGGGGCAGCCCCAGCATTTT.

This clonotype has only a few counts. The chain employs TRBV11-2 and TRBJ2-1; 7 bases match TRBD1. The V segment lost 7 bases and the J segment 9 bases; nucleotides outside the gene matches: 9. The CDR3 extends over 13 amino acids. Germline CDR1 and CDR2: SGHAT and FQNNGV. The CDR3: CASTSNPGGEQFF. DNA of the CDR3: TGTGCCAGCACCAGTAATCCAGGGGGTGAGCAGTTCTTC.

The chain links TRBV28 to TRBJ2-3, with D possibly matching TRBD2 (5 bases). The CDR3 totals 15 residues. CDR1 is MDHEN and CDR2 is SYDVKM in the germline V gene. Trimming shortened V by 5 bases and J by 3 bases, and 15 bases separated the two germline ends. The CDR3 here is CASSAPGRGTDTQYF. For the CDR3, the DNA is TGTGCCAGCAGTGCCCCTGGGAGAGGGACAGATACGCAGTATTTT.

The sample holds a few counts of this clonotype. This rearrangement joins TRBV6-6 to TRBJ2-5, with no clear D. Germline CDR1 reads MNHNY; CDR2 reads SVGAGI (reference sequence). The length of the CDR3 is 12 residues. V shed 2 bases and J shed 7 bases, with 8 bases lying between them. The CDR3 nucleotides are TGTGCCAGCAGTTACCGTTCAGGGACCCAGTACTTC. It translates to CASSYRSGTQYF.

This clonotype was seen only a few times. The V call is TRBV10-3, the J call TRBJ1-2; D remains unclear. Trimming cost V 3 bases and J 4 bases, with 9 bases left between them. The germline CDR1 and CDR2 sequences are ENHRY and SYGVKD. The length of the CDR3 is 13 residues. CDR3 protein: CAISDSEFYGYTF. The CDR3 coding sequence is TGTGCCATCAGTGACTCAGAATTCTATGGCTACACCTTC.

The chain links TRBV5-1 to TRBJ1-1; 11 bases line up with TRBD1. With V trimmed by 4 bases and J by 4 bases, 9 bases remained unmatched. Germline loops: CDR1 SGHRS, CDR2 YFSETQ. The length of the CDR3 is 16 residues. The CDR3 DNA sequence: TGCGCCAGCAGCCCCCGGGTAGGGACAGGGGGCACTGAAGCTTTCTTT. As protein: CASSPRVGTGGTEAFF. Full variable domain (rest looked up from reference TRBV5-1 and TRBJ1-1): KAGVTQTPRYLIKTRGQQVTLSCSPISGHRSVSWYQQTPGQGLQFLFEYFSETQRNKGNFPGRFSGRQFSNSRSEMNVSTLELGDSALYLCASSPRVGTGGTEAFFGQGTRLTVV.

The rearrangement links TRBV7-3 to TRBJ2-1; weak D call: TRBD2 (6 bases). Trimming cost V 3 bases and J 8 bases, with 11 bases left between them. The CDR3 sequence is 13 residues long. Per germline, CDR1 SGHTA and CDR2 FQGTGA. CDR3 loop: CASSLTRFDEQFF. The CDR3 DNA is TGTGCCAGCAGCTTGACTAGATTCGATGAGCAGTTCTTC.

The chain employs TRBV20-1 and TRBJ2-5; either TRBD1 or TRBD2 may supply D (5 bases each). The V gene's germline CDR1 is DFQATT and CDR2 SNEGSKA (reference sequence). This CDR3 region has 17 residues. V lost 0 bases and J 1 base, leaving 18 bases between the germline ends. CDR3 in DNA: TGCAGTGCTAGAGATCCATGGGACCGATACTTCCAAGAGACCCAGTACTTC. Its protein is CSARDPWDRYFQETQYF.

V and J are TRBV10-3 and TRBJ2-2; the D gene could be TRBD1 or TRBD2 (7 bases each). The CDR3 extends over 17 amino acids. V was pared by 1 base and J by 3 bases, with 15 bases between. Per germline, CDR1 ENHRY and CDR2 SYGVKD. CDR3 coding DNA: TGTGCCATCAGTGAGTGGGACAGCGGGAATGACACCGGGGAGCTGTTTTTT. Its translation: CAISEWDSGNDTGELFF.

There are a few counts of this clonotype. The chain couples TRBV27 to TRBJ2-7; 10 bases fit TRBD1. This CDR3 contains 16 residues. Trimming at V came to 0 bases and at J to 4 bases, leaving 6 bases not matched to a gene. Germline V lookup: CDR1 MNHEY, CDR2 SMNVEV (reference sequence). As DNA, the CDR3 is TGTGCCAGCAGTTTATCGGATGGGACAGGGGTTTACGAGCAGTACTTC. As protein: CASSLSDGTGVYEQYF.

The genes are TRBV27 and TRBJ2-7; the match to TRBD1 covers 7 bases. The V gene end was trimmed by 1 base and the J gene end by 1 base; junction bases not matched to a gene: 10. There are 17 residues in the CDR3. CDR1 is MNHEY, CDR2 SMNVEV, per germline (reference sequence). This CDR3 is CASSLFSSGQNSYEQYF. In DNA, the CDR3 is TGTGCCAGCAGTTTATTTTCTTCGGGACAGAATTCCTACGAGCAGTACTTC.

This clonotype was seen more than once but under ten times. J is TRBJ1-1 and V is TRBV7-2; 10 bases fit TRBD1. Germline V lookup: CDR1 SGHTA, CDR2 FQGNSA. With 7 bases clipped from V and 5 bases from J, the junction kept 13 bases outside the gene matches. The CDR3 spans 16 residues. As DNA, the CDR3 is TGTGCCAGCATCGCATTAGGGGACAGGGGAGGGACTGAAGCTTTCTTT. This codes for CASIALGDRGGTEAFF.

V and J are TRBV15 and TRBJ2-5; unclear D gene. Germline loops: CDR1 LNHNV, CDR2 YYDKDF (reference sequence). CDR3 length: 13 residues. V lost 4 bases, J lost 2 bases, and 8 bases lay in between. The CDR3 nucleotides read TGTGCCACCAGCAAACCCGGGCAAGAGACCCAGTACTTC. It encodes CATSKPGQETQYF.

A few counts support this clonotype. The chain joins TRBV6-5 to TRBJ2-3; weak D call: TRBD1 (6 bases). The CDR3 contains 18 residues. The germline CDR1 and CDR2 sequences are MNHEY and SVGAGI. V shed 5 bases and J shed 2 bases, with 23 bases lying between them. CDR3 coding DNA: TGTGCCAGCAGTACTGGACAGCCGGGTCTCTCCTACACAGATACGCAGTATTTT. Its protein is CASSTGQPGLSYTDTQYF.